This record covers a single T cell receptor (beta chain). The CDR3 length is 14 residues. V lost 6 bases, J lost 2 bases, and 1 base stayed unmatched. Looked up from germline, CDR1 is ENHRY and CDR2 is SYGVKD. This sample is drawn from a study of blood T cell repertoires in COVID-19. Study details: Samples representing acute and convalescent COVID-19 were sourced from the United States, Italy and Spain.

Libraries were prepared by immunoSEQ multiplex PCR; TCRdb keeps only in-frame clonotypes and omits some of them. The table shows approximately 110,000 clones, with less than 85% occurring only once. The sequenced sample was peripheral blood. This TCR was recovered from a human donor in a cohort sampled during active COVID-19. V and J are TRBV10-3 and TRBJ1-3; 10 nucleotides agree with TRBD1. The CDR3 nucleotides are TGTGCCATCAGGACAGGGGGCCCTGGAAACACCATATATTTT. It is translated as CAIRTGGPGNTIYF.